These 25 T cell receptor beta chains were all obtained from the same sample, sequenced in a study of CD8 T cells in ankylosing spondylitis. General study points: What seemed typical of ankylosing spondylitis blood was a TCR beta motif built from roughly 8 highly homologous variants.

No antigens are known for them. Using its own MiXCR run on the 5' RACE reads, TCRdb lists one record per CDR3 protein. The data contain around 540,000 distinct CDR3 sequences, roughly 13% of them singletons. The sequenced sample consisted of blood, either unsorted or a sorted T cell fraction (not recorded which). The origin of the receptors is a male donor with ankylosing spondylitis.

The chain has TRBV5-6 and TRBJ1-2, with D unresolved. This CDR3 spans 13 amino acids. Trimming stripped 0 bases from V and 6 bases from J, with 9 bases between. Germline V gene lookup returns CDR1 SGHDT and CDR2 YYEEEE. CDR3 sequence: CASSLGAWDGYTF. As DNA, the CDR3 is TGTGCCAGCAGCTTGGGTGCCTGGGATGGCTACACCTTC.

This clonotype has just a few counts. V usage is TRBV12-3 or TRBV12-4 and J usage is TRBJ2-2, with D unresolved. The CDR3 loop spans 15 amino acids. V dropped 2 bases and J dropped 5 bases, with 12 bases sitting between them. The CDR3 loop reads CASSLRIASTGELFF. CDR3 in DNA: TGTGCCAGCAGTTTACGAATAGCAAGTACCGGGGAGCTGTTTTTT.

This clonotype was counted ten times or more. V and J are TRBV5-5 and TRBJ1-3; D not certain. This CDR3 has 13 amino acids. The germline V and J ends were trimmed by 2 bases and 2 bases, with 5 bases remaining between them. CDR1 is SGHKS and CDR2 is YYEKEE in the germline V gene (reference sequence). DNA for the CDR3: TGTGCCAGCAGCTTCGTCGCTGGAAACACCATATATTTT. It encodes CASSFVAGNTIYF.

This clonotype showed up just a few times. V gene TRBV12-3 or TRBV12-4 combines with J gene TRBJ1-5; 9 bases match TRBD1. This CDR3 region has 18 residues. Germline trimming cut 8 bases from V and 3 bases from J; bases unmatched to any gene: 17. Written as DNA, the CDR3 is TGTGCCAGCCTAGATTCTGGGGATTGGGACAGGGCCAATCAGCCCCAGCATTTT. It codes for CASLDSGDWDRANQPQHF.

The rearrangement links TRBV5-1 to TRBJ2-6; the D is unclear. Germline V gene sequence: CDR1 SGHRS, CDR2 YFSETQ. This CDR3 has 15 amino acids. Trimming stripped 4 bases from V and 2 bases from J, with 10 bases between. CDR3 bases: TGCGCCAGCAGCGTCGCGCCCACTGGGGCCAACGTCCTGACTTTC. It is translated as CASSVAPTGANVLTF.

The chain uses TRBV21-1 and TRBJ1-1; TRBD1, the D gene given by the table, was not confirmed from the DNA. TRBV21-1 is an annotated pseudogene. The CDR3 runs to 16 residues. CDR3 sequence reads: CASSKGLGRGLTEAFF. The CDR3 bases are TGTGCCAGCAGCAAAGGGCTAGGAAGGGGGCTCACTGAAGCTTTCTTT.

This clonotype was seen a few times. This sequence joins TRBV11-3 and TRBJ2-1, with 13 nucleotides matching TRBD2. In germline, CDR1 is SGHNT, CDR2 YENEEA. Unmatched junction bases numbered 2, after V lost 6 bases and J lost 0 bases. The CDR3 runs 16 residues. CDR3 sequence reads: CASSGLAGDSYNEQFF. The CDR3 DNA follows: TGTGCCAGCAGTGGACTAGCGGGAGACTCCTACAATGAGCAGTTCTTC.

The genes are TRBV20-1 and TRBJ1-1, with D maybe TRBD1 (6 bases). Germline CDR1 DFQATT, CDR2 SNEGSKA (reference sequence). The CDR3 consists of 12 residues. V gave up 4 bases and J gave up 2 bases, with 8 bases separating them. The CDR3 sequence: CSATQGNTEAFF. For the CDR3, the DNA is TGCAGTGCTACACAGGGAAACACTGAAGCTTTCTTT.

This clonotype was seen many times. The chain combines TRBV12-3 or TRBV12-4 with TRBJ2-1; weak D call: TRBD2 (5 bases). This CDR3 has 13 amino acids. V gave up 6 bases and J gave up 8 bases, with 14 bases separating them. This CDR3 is CASRPVLGDEQFF. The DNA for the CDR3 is TGTGCCAGCAGACCGGTACTAGGTGATGAGCAGTTCTTC.

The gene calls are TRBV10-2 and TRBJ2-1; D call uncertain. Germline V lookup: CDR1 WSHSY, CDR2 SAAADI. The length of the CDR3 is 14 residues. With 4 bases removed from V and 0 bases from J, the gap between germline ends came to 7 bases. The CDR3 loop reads CASSGGFSYNEQFF. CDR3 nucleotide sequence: TGCGCCAGCAGTGGAGGTTTCTCCTACAATGAGCAGTTCTTC.

CDR3 bases: TGTGCCACCAGCCAACGGACAGGGGGTAGTTTTTATGGCTACACCTTC. Translation: CATSQRTGGSFYGYTF. This rearrangement joins TRBV15 to TRBJ1-2, with 10 bases identical to TRBD1. With 5 bases clipped from V and 5 bases from J, the junction kept 11 bases outside the gene matches. CDR1 is LNHNV and CDR2 is YYDKDF in the germline V gene (reference sequence). The CDR3 is 16 residues long.

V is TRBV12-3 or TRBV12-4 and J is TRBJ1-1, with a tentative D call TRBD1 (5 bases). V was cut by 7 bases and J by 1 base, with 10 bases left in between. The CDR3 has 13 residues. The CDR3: CASTKTANTEAFF. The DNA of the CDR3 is TGTGCCAGCACTAAGACAGCGAACACTGAAGCTTTCTTT.

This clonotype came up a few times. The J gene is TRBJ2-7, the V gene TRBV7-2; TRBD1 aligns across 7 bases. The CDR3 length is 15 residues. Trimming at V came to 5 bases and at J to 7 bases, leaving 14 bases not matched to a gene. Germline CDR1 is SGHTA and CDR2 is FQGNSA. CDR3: CASSPRTGSSGEQYF. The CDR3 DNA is TGTGCCAGCAGCCCACGGACAGGCTCCTCGGGGGAGCAGTACTTC.

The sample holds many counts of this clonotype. CDR3 nucleotides: TGCAGCGTGAGGGACCAAGAAGTCACAGATACGCAGTATTTT. Amino acid sequence: CSVRDQEVTDTQYF. This chain joins TRBV29-1 and TRBJ2-3; D may be TRBD1 or TRBD2 (5 bases each). Germline values: CDR1 SQVTM, CDR2 ANQGSEA. This CDR3 spans 14 amino acids. V was cut by 6 bases and J by 2 bases, with 15 bases left in between.

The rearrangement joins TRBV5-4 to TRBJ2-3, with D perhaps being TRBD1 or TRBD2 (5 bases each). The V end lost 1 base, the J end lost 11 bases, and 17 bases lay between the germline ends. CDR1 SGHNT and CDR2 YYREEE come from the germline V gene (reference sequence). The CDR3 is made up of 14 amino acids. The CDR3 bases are TGTGCCAGCAGCTTGCTTCTCGGGACCTCCGTGCAGTATTTT. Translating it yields CASSLLLGTSVQYF.

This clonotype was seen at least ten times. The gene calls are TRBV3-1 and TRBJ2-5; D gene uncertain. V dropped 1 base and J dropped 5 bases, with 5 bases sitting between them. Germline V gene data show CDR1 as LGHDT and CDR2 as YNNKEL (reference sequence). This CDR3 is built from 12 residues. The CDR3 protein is CASSQVKETQYF. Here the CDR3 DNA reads TGTGCCAGCAGCCAAGTTAAGGAGACCCAGTACTTC.

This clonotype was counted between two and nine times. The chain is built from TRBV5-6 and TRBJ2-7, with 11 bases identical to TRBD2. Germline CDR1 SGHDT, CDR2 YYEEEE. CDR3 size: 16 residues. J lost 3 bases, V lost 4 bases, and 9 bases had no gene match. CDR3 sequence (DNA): TGTGCCAGCAGCCTGTGGGAGGGACTAGCGGTCTACGAGCAGTACTTC. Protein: CASSLWEGLAVYEQYF. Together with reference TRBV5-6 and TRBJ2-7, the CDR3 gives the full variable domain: DAGVTQSPTHLIKTRGQQVTLRCSPKSGHDTVSWYQQALGQGPQFIFQYYEEEERQRGNFPDRFSGHQFPNYSSELNVNALLLGDSALYLCASSLWEGLAVYEQYFGPGTRLTVT.

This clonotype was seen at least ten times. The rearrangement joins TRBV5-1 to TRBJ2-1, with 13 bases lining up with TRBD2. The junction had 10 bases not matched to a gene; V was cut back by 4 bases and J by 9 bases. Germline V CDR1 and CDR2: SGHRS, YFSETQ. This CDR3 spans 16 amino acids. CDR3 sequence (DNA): TGCGCCAGCAGCCTTTGGACTAGCGGGAGTGCAGGTGAGCAGTTCTTC. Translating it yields CASSLWTSGSAGEQFF.

The CDR3 DNA reads as TGCGCCAGTCAACTTCAGCGGGAGGCTACAGATACGCAGTATTTT. This gives the protein CASQLQREATDTQYF. The V and J genes are TRBV10-2 and TRBJ2-3; 9 nucleotides align to TRBD2. In germline, CDR1 is WSHSY, CDR2 SAAADI. The V gene end was trimmed by 9 bases and the J gene end by 3 bases; junction bases not matched to a gene: 10. The CDR3 extends over 15 amino acids.

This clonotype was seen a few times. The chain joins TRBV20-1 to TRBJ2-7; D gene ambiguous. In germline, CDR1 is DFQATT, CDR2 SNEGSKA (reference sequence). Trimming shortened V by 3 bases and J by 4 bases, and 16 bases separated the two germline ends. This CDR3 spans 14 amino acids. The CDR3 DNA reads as TGCAGTGCTAGGGTCAGAGGAGCTCAATACGAGCAGTACTTC. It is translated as CSARVRGAQYEQYF.

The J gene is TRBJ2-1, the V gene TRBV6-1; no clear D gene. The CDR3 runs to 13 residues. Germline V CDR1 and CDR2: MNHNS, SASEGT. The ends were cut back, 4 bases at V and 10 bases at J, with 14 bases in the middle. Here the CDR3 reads CASSVRPGREQFF. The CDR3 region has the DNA TGTGCCAGCAGTGTTCGGCCGGGCAGAGAGCAGTTCTTC.

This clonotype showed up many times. The CDR3 sequence: CASSLGRTSLRETYNEQFF. The CDR3 nucleotides read TGCGCCAGCAGCTTGGGTCGGACAAGCTTACGGGAGACCTACAATGAGCAGTTCTTC. This chain joins TRBV5-1 and TRBJ2-1, with TRBD2 as a possible D gene (6 bases). CDR3 length equals 19 residues. CDR1 is SGHRS, CDR2 YFSETQ, per germline. Trimming took 0 bases from V and 2 from J, leaving 21 bases between them.

The chain's CDR3 is CSARTIGLGYGYTF. The CDR3 coding sequence is TGCAGTGCTAGAACGATCGGGTTGGGCTATGGCTACACCTTC. The chain has TRBV20-1 and TRBJ1-2; D not certain. V gave up 2 bases and J gave up 4 bases, with 14 bases separating them. The CDR3 totals 14 residues. Germline V gene sequence: CDR1 DFQATT, CDR2 SNEGSKA (reference sequence).

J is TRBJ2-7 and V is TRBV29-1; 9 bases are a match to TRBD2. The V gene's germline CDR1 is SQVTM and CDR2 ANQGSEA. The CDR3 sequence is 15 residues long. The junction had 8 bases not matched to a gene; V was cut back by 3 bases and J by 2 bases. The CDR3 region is CSVEGGLAGTYEQYV. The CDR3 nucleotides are TGCAGCGTTGAGGGGGGGCTAGCGGGAACCTACGAGCAGTACGTC.

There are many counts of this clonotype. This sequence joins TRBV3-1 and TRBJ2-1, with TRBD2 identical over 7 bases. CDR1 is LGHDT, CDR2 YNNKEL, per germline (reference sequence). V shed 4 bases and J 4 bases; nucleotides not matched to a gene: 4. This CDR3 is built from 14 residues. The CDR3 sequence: CASSLLAEYNEQFF. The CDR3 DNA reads TGTGCCAGCAGCCTGCTAGCGGAATACAATGAGCAGTTCTTC.